One sample yielded the 2 T cell receptor beta chains listed below, sequenced in a study of shared clonotypes between healthy human individuals. Measured with immunoSEQ multiplex PCR; TCRdb has only the in-frame clones, and not every one. The sample includes fewer than 130,000 clones, 67% of them seen just once. Sample: memory CD8+ T cells sorted from blood. Documented subset: CD45RO+ cells pooled with CCR7-negative TemRA cells. The receptors were gathered from a woman in her 30s in good health.

V gene TRBV27 combines with J gene TRBJ1-2; 7 bases are a match to TRBD1. The V and J ends lost 7 bases and 1 base, in that order; junction bases with no gene match: 9. Germline values: CDR1 MNHEY, CDR2 SMNVEV (reference sequence). The length of the CDR3 is 15 residues. The CDR3 DNA reads as TGTGCCAGCAAACAGGGGCGGGAAGGTAACTATGGCTACACCTTC. It codes for CASKQGREGNYGYTF.

This chain uses TRBV27 with TRBJ1-1, with a weak D call TRBD1 (5 bases). The germline V gene has CDR1 MNHEY and CDR2 SMNVEV (reference sequence). This CDR3 is 14 amino acids long. Trimming removed 5 bases from V and 1 base from J, with 11 bases in between. CDR3 amino acids: CASSTGRGNTEAFF. In DNA, the CDR3 is TGTGCCAGCAGTACAGGAAGGGGGAACACTGAAGCTTTCTTT.